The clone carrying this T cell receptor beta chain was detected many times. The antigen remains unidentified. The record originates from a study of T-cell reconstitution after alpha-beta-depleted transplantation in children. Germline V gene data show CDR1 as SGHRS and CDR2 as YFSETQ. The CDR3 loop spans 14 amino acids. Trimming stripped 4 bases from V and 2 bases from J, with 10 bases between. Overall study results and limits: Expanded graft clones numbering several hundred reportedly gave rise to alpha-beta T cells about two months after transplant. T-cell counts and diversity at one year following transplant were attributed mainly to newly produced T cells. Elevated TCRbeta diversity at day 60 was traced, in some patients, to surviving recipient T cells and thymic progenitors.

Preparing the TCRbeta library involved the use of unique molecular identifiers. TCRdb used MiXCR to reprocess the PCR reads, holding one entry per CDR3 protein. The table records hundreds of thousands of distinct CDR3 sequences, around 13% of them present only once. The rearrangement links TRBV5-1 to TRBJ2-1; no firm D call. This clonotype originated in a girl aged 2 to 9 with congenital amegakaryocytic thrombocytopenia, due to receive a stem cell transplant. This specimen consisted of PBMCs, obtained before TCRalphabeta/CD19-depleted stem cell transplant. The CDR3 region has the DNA TGCGCCAGCAGCCCCCTGCTCGCCTACAATGAGCAGTTCTTC. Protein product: CASSPLLAYNEQFF.